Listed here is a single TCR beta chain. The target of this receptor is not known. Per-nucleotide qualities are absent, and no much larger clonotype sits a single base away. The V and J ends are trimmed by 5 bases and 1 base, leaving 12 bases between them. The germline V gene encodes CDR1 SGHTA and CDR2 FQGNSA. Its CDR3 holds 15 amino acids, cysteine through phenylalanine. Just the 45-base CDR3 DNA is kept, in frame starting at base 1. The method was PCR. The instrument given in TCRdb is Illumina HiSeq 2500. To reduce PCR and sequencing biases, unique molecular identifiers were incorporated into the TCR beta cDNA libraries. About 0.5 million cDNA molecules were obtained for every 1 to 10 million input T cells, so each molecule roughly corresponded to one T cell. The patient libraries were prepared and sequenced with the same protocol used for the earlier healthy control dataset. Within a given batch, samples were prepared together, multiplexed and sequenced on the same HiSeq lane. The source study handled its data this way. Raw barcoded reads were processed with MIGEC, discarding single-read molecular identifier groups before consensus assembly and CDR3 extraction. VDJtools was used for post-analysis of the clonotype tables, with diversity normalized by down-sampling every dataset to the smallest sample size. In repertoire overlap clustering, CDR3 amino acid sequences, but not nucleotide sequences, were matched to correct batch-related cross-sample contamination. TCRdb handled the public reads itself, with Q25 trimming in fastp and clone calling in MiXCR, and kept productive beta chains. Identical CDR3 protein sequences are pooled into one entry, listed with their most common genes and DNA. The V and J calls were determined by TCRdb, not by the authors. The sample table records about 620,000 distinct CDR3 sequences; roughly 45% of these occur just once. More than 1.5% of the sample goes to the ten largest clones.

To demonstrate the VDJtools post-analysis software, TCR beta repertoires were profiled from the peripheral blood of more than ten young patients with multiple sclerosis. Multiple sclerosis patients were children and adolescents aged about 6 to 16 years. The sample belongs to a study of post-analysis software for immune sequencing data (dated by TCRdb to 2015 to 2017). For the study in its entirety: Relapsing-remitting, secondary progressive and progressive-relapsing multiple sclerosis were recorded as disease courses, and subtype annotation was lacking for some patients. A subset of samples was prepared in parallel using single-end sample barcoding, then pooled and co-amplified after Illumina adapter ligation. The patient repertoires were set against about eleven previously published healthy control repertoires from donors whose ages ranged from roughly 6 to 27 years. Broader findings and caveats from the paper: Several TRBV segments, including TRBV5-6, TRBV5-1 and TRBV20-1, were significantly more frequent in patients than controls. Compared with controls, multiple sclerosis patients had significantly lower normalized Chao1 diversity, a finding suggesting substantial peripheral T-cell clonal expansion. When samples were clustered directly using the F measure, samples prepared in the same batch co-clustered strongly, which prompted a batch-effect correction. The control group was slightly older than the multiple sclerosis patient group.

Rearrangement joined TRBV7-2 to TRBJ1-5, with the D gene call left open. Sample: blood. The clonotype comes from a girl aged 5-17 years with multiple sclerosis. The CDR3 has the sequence CASSQMGGSNQPQHF. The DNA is TGTGCCAGCAGCCAGATGGGAGGGAGCAATCAGCCCCAGCATTTT.